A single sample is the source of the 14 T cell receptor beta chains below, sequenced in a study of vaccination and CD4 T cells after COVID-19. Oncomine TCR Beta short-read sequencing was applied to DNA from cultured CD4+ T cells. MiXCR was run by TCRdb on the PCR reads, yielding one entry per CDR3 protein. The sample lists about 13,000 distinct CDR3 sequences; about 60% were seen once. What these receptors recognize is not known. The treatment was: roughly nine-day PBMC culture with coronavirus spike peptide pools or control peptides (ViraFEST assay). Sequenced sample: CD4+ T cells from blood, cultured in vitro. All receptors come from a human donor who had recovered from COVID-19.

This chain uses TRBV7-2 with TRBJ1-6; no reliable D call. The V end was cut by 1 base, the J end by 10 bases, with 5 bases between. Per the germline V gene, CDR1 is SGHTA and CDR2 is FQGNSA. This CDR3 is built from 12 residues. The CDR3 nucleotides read TGTGCCAGCAGCTTAGAAACGTCACCCCTCCACTTT. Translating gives CASSLETSPLHF.

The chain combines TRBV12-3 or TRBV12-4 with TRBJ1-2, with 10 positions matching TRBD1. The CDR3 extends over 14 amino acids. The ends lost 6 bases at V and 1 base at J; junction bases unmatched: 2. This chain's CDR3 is CASRDRGLNYGYTF. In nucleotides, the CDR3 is TGTGCCAGCAGAGACAGGGGGCTTAACTATGGCTACACCTTC.

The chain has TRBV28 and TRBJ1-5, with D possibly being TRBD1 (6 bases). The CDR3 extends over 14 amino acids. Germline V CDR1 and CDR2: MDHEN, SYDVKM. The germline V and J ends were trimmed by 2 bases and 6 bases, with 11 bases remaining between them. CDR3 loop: CASSLPRGSQPQHF. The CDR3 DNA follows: TGTGCCAGCAGTTTACCCAGGGGAAGTCAGCCCCAGCATTTT.

This CDR3 is CASIPRTGTDNQPQHF. CDR3 in DNA: TGTGCCAGCATTCCTCGGACCGGGACAGACAATCAGCCCCAGCATTTT. The rearrangement joins TRBV19 to TRBJ1-5, with TRBD1 matching 7 bases. The V gene end was trimmed by 9 bases and the J gene end by 3 bases; junction bases not matched to a gene: 14. CDR1 is LNHDA, CDR2 SQIVND, per germline (reference sequence). CDR3 length: 16 amino acids.

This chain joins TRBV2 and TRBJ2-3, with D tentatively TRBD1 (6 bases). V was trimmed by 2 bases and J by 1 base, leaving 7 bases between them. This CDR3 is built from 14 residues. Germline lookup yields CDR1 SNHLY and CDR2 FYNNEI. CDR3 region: CASSERQGTDTQYF. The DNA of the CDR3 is TGTGCCAGCAGTGAAAGACAGGGCACAGATACGCAGTATTTT.

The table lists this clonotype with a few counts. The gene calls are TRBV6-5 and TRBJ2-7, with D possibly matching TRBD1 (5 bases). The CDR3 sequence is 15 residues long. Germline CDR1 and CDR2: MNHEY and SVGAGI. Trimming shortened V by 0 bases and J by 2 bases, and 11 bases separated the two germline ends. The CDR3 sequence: CASSYSTQGTYEQYF. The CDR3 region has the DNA TGTGCCAGCAGTTACTCGACGCAGGGAACCTACGAGCAGTACTTC.

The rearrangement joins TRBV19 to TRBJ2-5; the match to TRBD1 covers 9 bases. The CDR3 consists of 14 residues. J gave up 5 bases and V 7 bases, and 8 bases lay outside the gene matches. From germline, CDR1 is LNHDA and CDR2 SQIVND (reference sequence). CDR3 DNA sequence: TGTGCCAGTAAGGGACAGGGCTCAGGGGAGACCCAGTACTTC. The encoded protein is CASKGQGSGETQYF.

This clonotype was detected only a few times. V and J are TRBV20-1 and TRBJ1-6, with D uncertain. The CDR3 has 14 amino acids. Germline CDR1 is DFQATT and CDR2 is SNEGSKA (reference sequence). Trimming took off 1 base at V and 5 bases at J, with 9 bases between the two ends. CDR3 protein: CSARARLDNSPLHF. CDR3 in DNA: TGCAGTGCTAGAGCGAGACTGGATAATTCACCCCTCCACTTT.

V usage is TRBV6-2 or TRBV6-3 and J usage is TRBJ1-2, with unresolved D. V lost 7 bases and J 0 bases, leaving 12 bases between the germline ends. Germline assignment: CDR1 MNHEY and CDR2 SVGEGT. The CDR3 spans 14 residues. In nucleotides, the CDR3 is TGTGCCAGCACCTACCGGACGTCTAACTATGGCTACACCTTC. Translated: CASTYRTSNYGYTF.

CDR3 bases: TGTGCCACCCTCCGGGGCGCAGATACGCAGTATTTT. It specifies CATLRGADTQYF. V gene TRBV24-1 combines with J gene TRBJ2-3, with D perhaps assigned TRBD1 or TRBD2 (5 bases each). V dropped 9 bases and J dropped 4 bases, with 10 bases sitting between them. The CDR3 consists of 12 residues. Germline V gene data show CDR1 as KGHDR and CDR2 as SFDVKD.

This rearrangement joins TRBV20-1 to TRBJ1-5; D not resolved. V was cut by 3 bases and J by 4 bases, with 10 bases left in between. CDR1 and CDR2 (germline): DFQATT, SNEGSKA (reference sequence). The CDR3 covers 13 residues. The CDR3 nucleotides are TGCAGTGCTAGTGAGGCGGTGAATCAGCCCCAGCATTTT. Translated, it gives CSASEAVNQPQHF.

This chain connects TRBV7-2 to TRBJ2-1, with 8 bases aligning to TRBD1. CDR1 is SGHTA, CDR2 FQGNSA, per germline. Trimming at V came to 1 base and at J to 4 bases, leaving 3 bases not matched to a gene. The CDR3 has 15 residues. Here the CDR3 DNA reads TGTGCCAGCAGCTTAGTGCAGGGGGCGTACAATGAGCAGTTCTTC. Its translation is CASSLVQGAYNEQFF.

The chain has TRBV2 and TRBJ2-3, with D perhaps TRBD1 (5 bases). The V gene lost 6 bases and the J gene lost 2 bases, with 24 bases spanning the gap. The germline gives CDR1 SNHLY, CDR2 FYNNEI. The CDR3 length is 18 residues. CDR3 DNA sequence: TGTGCCAGCAGCCCCACCCATGGGGCCGTTAATGACACAGATACGCAGTATTTT. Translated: CASSPTHGAVNDTDTQYF. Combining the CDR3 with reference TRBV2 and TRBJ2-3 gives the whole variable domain EPEVTQTPSHQVTQMGQEVILRCVPISNHLYFYWYRQILGQKVEFLVSFYNNEISEKSEIFDDQFSVERPDGSNFTLKIRSTKLEDSAMYFCASSPTHGAVNDTDTQYFGPGTRLTVL.

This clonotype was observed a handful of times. The CDR3 here is CASSFEGGSGSPLHF. CDR3 in DNA: TGTGCCAGCAGTTTTGAGGGGGGCTCGGGTTCACCCCTCCACTTT. The rearrangement links TRBV27 to TRBJ1-6; D possibly corresponds to TRBD1 (6 bases). The V gene's germline CDR1 is MNHEY and CDR2 SMNVEV (reference sequence). This CDR3 is 15 amino acids long. V lost 3 bases, J lost 9 bases, and 15 bases lay in between.